These T cell receptor beta chains were read from a single sample in a study of blood T cell repertoires in COVID-19. Sequenced by immunoSEQ multiplex PCR; TCRdb stores in-frame clones only, minus some. The profile shows 270,000 or so clones, roughly nine tenths of them singletons. Sample: PBMCs or T cells enriched from blood (not recorded which). The receptors stem from a woman aged 18-29 years who had recovered from COVID-19. Both conserved end residues are part of each CDR3. D genes are given only for firm matches. Rows may omit the clone size; those that give it use once, few, many or a size class.

J gene	clone size	D gene	V gene	CDR3 protein	CDR3 DNA
TRBJ2-7	-	-	TRBV7-2	CASSSGSRRLGTYEQYF	TGTGCCAGCAGCTCCGGGTCGCGGCGCCTTGGAACCTACGAGCAGTACTTC
TRBJ2-7	-	TRBD1	TRBV5-1	CASSLGDRKDEQYF	TGCGCCAGCAGCTTGGGGGACAGGAAAGACGAGCAGTACTTC
TRBJ2-1	-	TRBD2	TRBV10-3	CAISVILAGGRNEQFF	TGTGCCATCAGTGTTATACTAGCGGGAGGTCGGAATGAGCAGTTCTTC
TRBJ1-4	once	-	TRBV30	CAWSSNGQVNEKLFF	TGTGCCTGGAGCTCTAACGGACAAGTTAATGAAAAACTGTTTTTT
TRBJ1-4	-	TRBD1	TRBV4-2	CASSAGQINEKLFF	TGTGCCAGCAGCGCGGGACAGATTAATGAAAAACTGTTTTTT
TRBJ2-2	-	TRBD1	TRBV2	CASSEPWTGKSGELFF	TGTGCCAGCAGTGAACCCTGGACAGGGAAGTCCGGGGAGCTGTTTTTT
TRBJ2-7	-	-	TRBV5-1	CASSSGINYEQYF	TGCGCCAGCAGCTCCGGGATCAACTACGAGCAGTACTTC
TRBJ1-6	-	TRBD1	TRBV7-3	CASSFLGQGNSPLHF	TGTGCCAGCAGCTTCCTGGGACAGGGTAATTCACCCCTCCACTTT
TRBJ2-5	-	-	TRBV7-2	CASSLVSGAPETQYF	TGTGCCAGCAGCTTAGTTTCCGGAGCCCCAGAGACCCAGTACTTC
TRBJ2-1	-	-	TRBV7-2	CASTLYNEQFF	TGTGCCAGCACCCTCTACAATGAGCAGTTCTTC
TRBJ1-1	-	-	TRBV11-2	CASSLEPLQAFF	TGTGCCAGCAGCTTAGAACCCCTTCAGGCTTTCTTT
TRBJ1-1	once	TRBD1	TRBV19	CASAPPAWTGDENTEAFF	TGTGCCAGTGCGCCCCCTGCCTGGACAGGGGACGAGAACACTGAAGCTTTCTTT
TRBJ2-7	-	TRBD1	TRBV2	CASSELQGFGEQYF	TGTGCCAGCAGTGAATTACAGGGGTTCGGCGAGCAGTACTTC
TRBJ2-2	-	-	TRBV3-1/TRBV3-2	CASSQDFGQITGELFF	TGTGCCAGCAGCCAAGATTTTGGACAGATCACCGGGGAGCTGTTTTTT
TRBJ1-1	-	-	TRBV10-2	CASSDLDSMNTEAFF	TGCGCCAGCAGTGACCTGGACTCCATGAACACTGAAGCTTTCTTT
TRBJ2-1	-	-	TRBV27	CASTHGGEAYNEQFF	TGTGCCAGCACCCATGGAGGGGAAGCTTACAATGAGCAGTTCTTC
TRBJ1-1	-	-	TRBV5-1	CASSLAAGMNTEAFF	TGCGCCAGCAGCTTGGCCGCAGGAATGAACACTGAAGCTTTCTTT
TRBJ2-4	-	TRBD2	TRBV5-1	CASSLELATDIQYF	TGCGCCAGCAGCTTGGAACTAGCGACCGACATTCAGTACTTC
TRBJ1-1	once	TRBD1	TRBV27	CASSLKSGTGGYTEAFF	TGTGCCAGCAGTTTAAAATCAGGGACAGGGGGGTACACTGAAGCTTTCTTT
TRBJ2-7	-	TRBD2	TRBV5-8	CASSLSVFMVAGAYEQYF	TGTGCCAGCAGCTTGAGTGTGTTTATGGTAGCGGGGGCCTACGAGCAGTACTTC
TRBJ1-6	-	TRBD1	TRBV6-6	CASSYSDRGQFSPLHF	TGTGCCAGCAGTTATTCCGACAGGGGGCAATTTTCACCCCTCCACTTT
TRBJ1-2	-	-	TRBV6-6	CASSYDYEGFAGYTF	TGTGCCAGCAGTTACGACTATGAGGGATTCGCTGGCTACACCTTC
TRBJ2-7	-	TRBD1	TRBV18	CASSRLGTGAYEQYF	TGTGCCAGCTCCCGTCTCGGGACAGGGGCCTACGAGCAGTACTTC
TRBJ1-2	-	-	TRBV5-6	CASSLDNSFNYGYTF	TGTGCCAGCAGCTTGGATAACAGCTTCAACTATGGCTACACCTTC
TRBJ2-3	-	-	TRBV27	CARLGTQYF	TGTGCCAGACTTGGTACGCAGTATTTT